This entry is about one T cell receptor beta chain. Its antigen remains unknown. V lost 4 bases to trimming and J lost 5 bases; unmatched junction nucleotides: 15. The CDR3 covers 17 residues. Germline V gene sequence: CDR1 LGHNA, CDR2 YNFKEQ. The data originate from a study of a mutant IDH1 vaccine in newly diagnosed glioma. Study details: Patients were started on vaccination 4-6 weeks after radiotherapy alone, or with temozolomide cycles.

Profiling relied on immunoSEQ multiplex PCR, and the TCRdb table lists in-frame clones only, not all of them. The table shows almost 85,000 clones, with 70% to 90% occurring only once. The sample's time point: week 23, last vaccination. In the vaccine, a single dose held 300 ug of the mutant IDH1 20-mer peptide, along with topical imiquimod. Points from the study as a whole: Patients mounted vaccine-induced immune responses in 90% to 95% of cases.

The TCR originated in a man aged 30 to 39 with glioma. Some clones in this sample may be carry-over from other donors' samples. The chain recombines TRBV4-2 with TRBJ1-1; the match to TRBD1 covers 8 bases. The material was PBMCs, obtained from a glioma patient whose treatment included an IDH1 peptide vaccine. The CDR3 sequence: CASSPGTGPQGGTEAFF. The DNA for the CDR3 is TGTGCCAGCAGCCCCGGGACAGGACCCCAAGGGGGGACTGAAGCTTTCTTT.